This passage covers 5 T cell receptor beta chains from one sample sequenced in a study of control samples from healthy donors and cancer patients. Libraries were prepared by immunoSEQ multiplex PCR; TCRdb keeps only in-frame clonotypes and omits some of them. The table shows roughly 51,000 clones, with approximately 89% occurring only once. The sample comprised PBMCs. Receptors originate from a man aged 35 to 55 with colorectal cancer.

This chain joins TRBV5-1 and TRBJ2-2; D is unclear. V was clipped by 0 bases and J by 0 bases, with 6 bases between them. Germline loops: CDR1 SGHRS, CDR2 YFSETQ. The CDR3 consists of 15 residues. CDR3 amino acids: CASSLAPANTGELFF. The CDR3, as DNA: TGCGCCAGCAGCTTGGCTCCTGCGAACACCGGGGAGCTGTTTTTT.

This sequence joins TRBV10-2 and TRBJ2-7, with D perhaps assigned TRBD1 or TRBD2 (5 bases each). V dropped 6 bases and J dropped 2 bases, with 14 bases sitting between them. The CDR3 spans 14 residues. The germline gives CDR1 WSHSY, CDR2 SAAADI. The CDR3 reads CASRSTWGTYEQYF. As DNA, the CDR3 is TGCGCCAGCAGATCAACATGGGGGACCTACGAGCAGTACTTC.

V usage is TRBV5-1 and J usage is TRBJ1-1; D remains unclear. Per germline, CDR1 SGHRS and CDR2 YFSETQ. V was clipped by 0 bases and J by 7 bases, with 13 bases between them. The CDR3 has 14 amino acids. The CDR3 loop is CASSLGGLAGEAFF. The CDR3 region has the DNA TGCGCCAGCAGCTTGGGTGGATTAGCGGGTGAAGCTTTCTTT.

The rearrangement links TRBV10-3 to TRBJ2-7; D is undetermined. The V end was cut by 5 bases, the J end by 6 bases, with 17 bases between. CDR1 and CDR2 from the germline V gene are ENHRY and SYGVKD. This CDR3 region has 14 residues. This chain's CDR3 is CAISKAGYTLEQYF. The DNA for the CDR3 is TGTGCCATCAGTAAGGCCGGCTACACCCTCGAGCAGTACTTC.

The genes are TRBV27 and TRBJ1-2, with 7 bases that match TRBD1. V lost 6 bases and J lost 1; bases outside the gene matches: 5. Per germline, CDR1 MNHEY and CDR2 SMNVEV (reference sequence). This CDR3 is built from 14 residues. The CDR3: CASSLTGFNYGYTF. The DNA for the CDR3 is TGTGCCAGCAGCCTGACAGGGTTTAACTATGGCTACACCTTC.